This paragraph covers one TCR beta chain sequence. As yet, its antigen is unknown. Regarding treatment: approximately nine-day PBMC culture with coronavirus spike peptide pools or control peptides (ViraFEST assay). Cultured CD4+ T-cell DNA underwent Oncomine TCR Beta short-read sequencing. It was from cultured CD4+ T cells that genomic DNA was extracted. Using its own MiXCR run on the PCR reads, TCRdb lists one record per CDR3 protein. The sample gives about 19,000 distinct CDR3 sequences, 58% of which show up once; 9.7% is in the top ten. The CDR3 spans 14 residues. Germline assignment: CDR1 DFQATT and CDR2 SNEGSKA (reference sequence). V was clipped by 3 bases and J by 1 base, with 12 bases between them. This sample stems from a study of vaccination and CD4 T cells after COVID-19.

The sequencing used CD4+ T cells from blood, cultured in vitro, collected after SARS-CoV-2 vaccination. This chain connects TRBV20-1 to TRBJ2-5; D is ambiguous. This TCR came from a human donor who had recovered from COVID-19. CDR3 coding DNA: TGCAGTGCTAGCGTTCTGGCGACCCAAGAGACCCAGTACTTC. Translated: CSASVLATQETQYF.